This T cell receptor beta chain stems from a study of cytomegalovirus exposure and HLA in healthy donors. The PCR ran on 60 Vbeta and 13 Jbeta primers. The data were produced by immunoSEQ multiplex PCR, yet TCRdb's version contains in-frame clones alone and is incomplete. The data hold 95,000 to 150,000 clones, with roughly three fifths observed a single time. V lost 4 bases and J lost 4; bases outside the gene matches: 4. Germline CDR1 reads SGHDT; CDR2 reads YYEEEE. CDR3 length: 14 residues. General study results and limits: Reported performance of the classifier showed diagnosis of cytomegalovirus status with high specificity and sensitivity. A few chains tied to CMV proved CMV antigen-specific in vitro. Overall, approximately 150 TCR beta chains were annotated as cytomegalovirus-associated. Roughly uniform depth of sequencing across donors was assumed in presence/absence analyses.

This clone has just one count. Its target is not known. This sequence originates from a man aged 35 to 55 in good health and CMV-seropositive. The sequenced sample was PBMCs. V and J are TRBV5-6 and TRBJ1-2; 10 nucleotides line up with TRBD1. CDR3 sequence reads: CASSVTGGGYGYTF. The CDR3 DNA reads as TGTGCCAGCAGCGTGACAGGGGGCGGCTATGGCTACACCTTC.